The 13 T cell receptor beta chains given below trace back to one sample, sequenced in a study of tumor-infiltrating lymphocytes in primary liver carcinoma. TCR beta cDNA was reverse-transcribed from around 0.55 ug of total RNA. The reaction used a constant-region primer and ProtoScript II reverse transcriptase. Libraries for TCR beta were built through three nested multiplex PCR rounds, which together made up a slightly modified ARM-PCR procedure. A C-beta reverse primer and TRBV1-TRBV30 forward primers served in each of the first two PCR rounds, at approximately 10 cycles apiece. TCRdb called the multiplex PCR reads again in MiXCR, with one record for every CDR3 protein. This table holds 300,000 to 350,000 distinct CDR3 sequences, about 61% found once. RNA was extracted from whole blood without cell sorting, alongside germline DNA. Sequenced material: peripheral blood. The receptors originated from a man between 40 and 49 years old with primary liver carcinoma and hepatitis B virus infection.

CDR3 in amino acids: CASSLRQGGDTQYF. The CDR3 nucleotides are TGTGCCAGCAGCTTGCGACAGGGTGGAGATACCCAGTACTTC. This chain links TRBV11-1 with TRBJ2-5, with 7 bases fitting TRBD1. The V segment lost 3 bases and the J segment 8 bases; nucleotides outside the gene matches: 9. This CDR3 spans 14 amino acids. Per germline, CDR1 SGHAT and CDR2 FQDESV (reference sequence).

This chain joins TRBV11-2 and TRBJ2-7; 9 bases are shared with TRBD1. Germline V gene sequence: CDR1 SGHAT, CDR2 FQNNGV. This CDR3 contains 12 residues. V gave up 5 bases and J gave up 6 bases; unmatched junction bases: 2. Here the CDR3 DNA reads TGTGCCAGCAGCAAGGACAGGGGCGAGCAGTACTTC. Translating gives CASSKDRGEQYF.

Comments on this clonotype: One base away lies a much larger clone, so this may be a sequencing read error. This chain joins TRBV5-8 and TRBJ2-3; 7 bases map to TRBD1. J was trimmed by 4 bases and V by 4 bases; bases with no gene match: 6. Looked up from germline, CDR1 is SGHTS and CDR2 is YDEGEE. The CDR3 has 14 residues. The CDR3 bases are TGTGCCAGCAGCCCCGTTCAGGGGGCAGATACGCAGTATTTT. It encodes CASSPVQGADTQYF.

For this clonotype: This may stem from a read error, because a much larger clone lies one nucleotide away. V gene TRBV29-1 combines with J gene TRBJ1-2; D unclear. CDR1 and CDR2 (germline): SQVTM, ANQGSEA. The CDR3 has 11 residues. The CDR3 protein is CSIETTYGYTF. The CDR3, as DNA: TGCAGCATTGAGACAACTTATGGCTACACCTTC.

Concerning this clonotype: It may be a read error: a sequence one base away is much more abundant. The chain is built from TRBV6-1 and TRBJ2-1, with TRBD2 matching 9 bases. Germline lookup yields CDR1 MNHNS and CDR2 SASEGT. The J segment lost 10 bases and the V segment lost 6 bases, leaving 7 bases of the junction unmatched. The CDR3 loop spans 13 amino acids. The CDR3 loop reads CASRGLATGEQFF. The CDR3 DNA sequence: TGTGCCAGCAGAGGACTAGCGACGGGAGAGCAGTTCTTC.

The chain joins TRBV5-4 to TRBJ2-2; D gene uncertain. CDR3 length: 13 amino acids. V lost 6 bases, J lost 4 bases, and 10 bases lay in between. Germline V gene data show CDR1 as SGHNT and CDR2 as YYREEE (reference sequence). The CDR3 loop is CASTKARTGELFF. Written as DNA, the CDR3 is TGTGCCAGCACCAAGGCTCGCACCGGGGAGCTGTTTTTT.

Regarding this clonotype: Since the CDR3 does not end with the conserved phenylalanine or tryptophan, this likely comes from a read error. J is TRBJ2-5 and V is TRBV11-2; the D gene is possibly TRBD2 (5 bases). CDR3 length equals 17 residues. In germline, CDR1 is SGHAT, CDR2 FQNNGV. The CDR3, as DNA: TGTACCAGCAGCTTAGCTATGGCGGGTGGGGTTGCGGATACCCAGTACTTA. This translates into CTSSLAMAGGVADTQYL.

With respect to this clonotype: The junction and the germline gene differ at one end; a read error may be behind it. Here the CDR3 DNA reads TGTGCCAGTGGCCGACGACTAGCGGGAGCCACCTGGGAGCTGTTTTTT. Translating it yields CASGRRLAGATWELFF. This sequence joins TRBV11-2 and TRBJ2-2; TRBD2 matches 12 bases. In germline, CDR1 is SGHAT, CDR2 FQNNGV. This CDR3 has 16 amino acids.

CDR3 coding DNA: TGTGCCAGCAGCCCGTGGAGGGATGATTCCTACGAGCAGTACTTC. Translating gives CASSPWRDDSYEQYF. The chain carries TRBV7-8 and TRBJ2-7, with D possibly TRBD2 on 6 matching bases. This CDR3 region has 15 residues. Trimming cost V 5 bases and J 1 base, with 15 bases left between them. Germline V lookup: CDR1 SGHVS, CDR2 FQNEAQ.

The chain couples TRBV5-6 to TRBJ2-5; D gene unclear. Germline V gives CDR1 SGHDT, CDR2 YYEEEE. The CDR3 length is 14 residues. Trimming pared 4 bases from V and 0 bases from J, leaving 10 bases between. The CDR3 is CASSHKIYQETQYF. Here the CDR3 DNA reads TGTGCCAGCAGCCACAAGATTTACCAAGAGACCCAGTACTTC.

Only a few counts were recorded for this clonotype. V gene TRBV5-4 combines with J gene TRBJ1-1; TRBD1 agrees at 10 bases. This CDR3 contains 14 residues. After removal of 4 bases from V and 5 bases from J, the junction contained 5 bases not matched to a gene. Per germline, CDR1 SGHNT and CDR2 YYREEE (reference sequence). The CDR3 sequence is CASSQGQGRTEAFF. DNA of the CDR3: TGTGCCAGCAGCCAGGGACAGGGGAGAACTGAAGCTTTCTTT. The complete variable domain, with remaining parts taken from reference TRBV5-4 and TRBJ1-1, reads ETGVTQSPTHLIKTRGQQVTLRCSSQSGHNTVSWYQQALGQGPQFIFQYYREEENGRGNFPPRFSGLQFPNYSSELNVNALELDDSALYLCASSQGQGRTEAFFGQGTRLTVV.

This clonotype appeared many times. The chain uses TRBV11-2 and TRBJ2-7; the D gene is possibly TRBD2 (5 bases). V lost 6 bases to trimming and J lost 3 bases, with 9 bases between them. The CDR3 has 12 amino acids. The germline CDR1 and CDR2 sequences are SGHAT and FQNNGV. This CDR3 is CASRLDFYEQYF. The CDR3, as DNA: TGTGCCAGCAGGCTGGACTTCTACGAGCAGTACTTC. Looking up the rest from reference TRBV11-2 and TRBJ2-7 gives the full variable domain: EAGVAQSPRYKIIEKRQSVAFWCNPISGHATLYWYQQILGQGPKLLIQFQNNGVVDDSQLPKDRFSAERLKGVDSTLKIQPAKLEDSAVYLCASRLDFYEQYFGPGTRLTVT.

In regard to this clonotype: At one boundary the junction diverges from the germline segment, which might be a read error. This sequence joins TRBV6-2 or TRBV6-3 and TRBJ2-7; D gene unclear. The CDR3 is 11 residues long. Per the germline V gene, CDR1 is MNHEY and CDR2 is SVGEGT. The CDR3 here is CTSSYSYGQYF. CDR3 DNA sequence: TGTACCAGCAGTTACAGTTACGGGCAGTACTTC.